Following are 18 T cell receptor beta chains from one sample sequenced in a study of shared clonotypes between healthy human individuals. TCRdb's copy holds only in-frame clones and misses some; the assay was immunoSEQ multiplex PCR. Of more than 2 million clones in the sample, approximately 96% were seen once. What was sequenced was naive CD4+ T cells sorted from blood. Subset given: CD45RA+ positively selected. These receptors all come from a man aged 18 to 35 in good health.

The chain carries TRBV5-4 and TRBJ1-1, with unresolved D. The CDR3 has 12 residues. CDR1 and CDR2 (germline): SGHNT, YYREEE (reference sequence). Deletions cut 4 bases from V and 1 base from J, with 5 bases between. CDR3 in amino acids: CASSTRNTEAFF. The CDR3 DNA follows: TGTGCCAGCAGCACCAGGAACACTGAAGCTTTCTTT.

As concerns this clone: Different DNA sequences within this sample yield the same CDR3. V usage is TRBV5-1 and J usage is TRBJ2-7, with D possibly being TRBD1 (5 bases). CDR3 length: 14 residues. V dropped 0 bases and J dropped 1 base, with 8 bases sitting between them. CDR1 and CDR2 from the germline V gene are SGHRS and YFSETQ. The CDR3 loop is CASSLAGQSYEQYF. Written as DNA, the CDR3 is TGCGCCAGCAGCTTGGCCGGACAATCCTACGAGCAGTACTTC.

The CDR3 sequence is CASSRIAGGQGEQYF. CDR3 DNA: TGTGCCAGCAGTAGGATAGCGGGAGGGCAGGGCGAGCAGTACTTC. V gene TRBV2 combines with J gene TRBJ2-7; 11 nucleotides agree with TRBD2. V trimming: 5 bases; J trimming: 6 bases; junction bases outside the gene matches: 9. The CDR3 contains 15 residues. Germline-derived CDR1 and CDR2 are SNHLY and FYNNEI. Full variable domain (remainder filled in from reference TRBV2 and TRBJ2-7): EPEVTQTPSHQVTQMGQEVILRCVPISNHLYFYWYRQILGQKVEFLVSFYNNEISEKSEIFDDQFSVERPDGSNFTLKIRSTKLEDSAMYFCASSRIAGGQGEQYFGPGTRLTVT.

Here the CDR3 DNA reads TGTGCCAGTAGCCTTGGACAGGGCTTTAGCAATCAGCCCCAGCATTTT. Translated: CASSLGQGFSNQPQHF. The V gene is TRBV19, the J gene TRBJ1-5; 8 nucleotides agree with TRBD1. The CDR3 is made up of 16 amino acids. Looked up from germline, CDR1 is LNHDA and CDR2 is SQIVND (reference sequence). Losses at the gene ends were 6 bases for V and 0 bases for J; bases not matched to a gene: 7.

V usage is TRBV30 and J usage is TRBJ2-3, with a tentative D call TRBD1 (6 bases). The CDR3 totals 12 residues. Germline V gene sequence: CDR1 GTSNPN, CDR2 SVGIG (reference sequence). Trimming took off 5 bases at V and 4 bases at J, with 10 bases between the two ends. CDR3 residues: CAWETGSDTQYF. As DNA, the CDR3 is TGTGCCTGGGAAACAGGGTCAGATACGCAGTATTTT.

This clone was observed a single time. This chain joins TRBV30 and TRBJ2-2, with a weak D call TRBD2 (5 bases). Per the germline V gene, CDR1 is GTSNPN and CDR2 is SVGIG (reference sequence). Deletions cut 2 bases from V and 6 bases from J, with 16 bases between. The CDR3 loop spans 15 amino acids. In DNA, the CDR3 is TGTGCCTGGAGTTCCGCGGGTTGGGGTTCCGGGGAGCTGTTTTTT. Its protein product is CAWSSAGWGSGELFF.

V gene TRBV18 combines with J gene TRBJ2-7, with 11 bases aligning to TRBD2. V lost 3 bases and J lost 0; bases outside the gene matches: 4. This CDR3 region has 16 residues. Per the germline V gene, CDR1 is KGHSH and CDR2 is LQKENI. The CDR3 sequence: CASSPKTSGASYEQYF. DNA of the CDR3: TGTGCCAGCTCACCGAAGACTAGCGGGGCCTCCTACGAGCAGTACTTC.

The V gene is TRBV4-2, the J gene TRBJ2-1; D gene ambiguous. Germline V lookup: CDR1 LGHNA, CDR2 YNFKEQ. The CDR3 covers 15 residues. Trimming pared 0 bases from V and 11 bases from J, leaving 17 bases between. CDR3 coding DNA: TGTGCCAGCAGCCAAGATGAAGGTGTGGGTAGAAAGCAGTTCTTC. Protein: CASSQDEGVGRKQFF.

This chain joins TRBV10-3 and TRBJ1-1, with D perhaps TRBD1 (5 bases). Germline V gives CDR1 ENHRY, CDR2 SYGVKD. Between the trimmed V and J ends, which lost 11 bases and 3 bases, there was a span of 16 bases. There are 13 residues in the CDR3. CDR3 protein: CAVRGSKDTEAFF. CDR3 nucleotides: TGTGCCGTTCGGGGCTCGAAGGACACTGAAGCTTTCTTT.

The chain uses TRBV5-1 and TRBJ1-4, with D maybe TRBD1 (6 bases). Trimming took 5 bases from V and 8 from J, leaving 13 bases between them. Germline V gene data show CDR1 as SGHRS and CDR2 as YFSETQ. This CDR3 is 13 amino acids long. The CDR3 is CASREDRFEKLFF. CDR3 nucleotides: TGCGCCAGCAGGGAAGACAGGTTCGAAAAACTGTTTTTT.

The chain carries TRBV6-1 and TRBJ1-1, with D perhaps TRBD1 (5 bases). The CDR3 has 13 amino acids. V shed 7 bases and J shed 4 bases, with 13 bases lying between them. Germline V gene data show CDR1 as MNHNS and CDR2 as SASEGT. CDR3 loop: CASNLGLGTEAFF. The CDR3 DNA reads TGTGCCAGCAACCTGGGGCTGGGCACTGAAGCTTTCTTT.

The chain joins TRBV6-5 to TRBJ2-1; tentatively, D is TRBD2 (5 bases). The CDR3 consists of 11 residues. V was clipped by 2 bases and J by 15 bases, with 11 bases between them. Germline values: CDR1 MNHEY, CDR2 SVGAGI. CDR3 in DNA: TGTGCCAGCAGTTACAACGGACTCGTGTTCTTC. Protein sequence: CASSYNGLVFF.

This chain uses TRBV9 with TRBJ2-1, with 7 bases identical to TRBD1. The V gene's germline CDR1 is SGDLS and CDR2 YYNGEE. V was clipped by 4 bases and J by 4 bases; unmatched bases: 8. There are 15 residues in the CDR3. In nucleotides, the CDR3 is TGTGCCAGCAGCCCGACCCAGGGACAGTACAATGAGCAGTTCTTC. Protein: CASSPTQGQYNEQFF. Filled out from reference TRBV9 and TRBJ2-1, the complete variable domain reads DSGVTQTPKHLITATGQRVTLRCSPRSGDLSVYWYQQSLDQGLQFLIQYYNGEERAKGNILERFSAQQFPDLHSELNLSSLELGDSALYFCASSPTQGQYNEQFFGPGTRLTVL.

V gene TRBV7-2 combines with J gene TRBJ2-7; a possible D gene is TRBD2 (5 bases). This CDR3 is 13 amino acids long. Germline loops: CDR1 SGHTA, CDR2 FQGNSA. The ends were cut back, 3 bases at V and 4 bases at J, with 10 bases in the middle. In DNA, the CDR3 is TGTGCCAGCAGCTTTGAGGGCCGTTACGAGCAGTACTTC. Residues: CASSFEGRYEQYF.

The CDR3 spells CSVEDDRGYEAFF. CDR3 coding DNA: TGCAGCGTTGAAGATGACAGGGGGTATGAAGCTTTCTTT. V and J are TRBV29-1 and TRBJ1-1, with 9 nucleotides matching TRBD1. Germline CDR1 reads SQVTM; CDR2 reads ANQGSEA. The CDR3 consists of 13 residues. The ends lost 0 bases at V and 7 bases at J; junction bases unmatched: 3.

This rearrangement joins TRBV27 to TRBJ2-7; 9 nucleotides line up with TRBD1. The V gene's germline CDR1 is MNHEY and CDR2 SMNVEV (reference sequence). The length of the CDR3 is 16 residues. V was pared by 3 bases and J by 5 bases, with 11 bases of the junction left unmatched. CDR3 sequence reads: CASSFGVWTGEHEQYF. CDR3 bases: TGTGCCAGCAGTTTCGGTGTGTGGACAGGGGAACACGAGCAGTACTTC.

V and J are TRBV6-1 and TRBJ1-1; 8 bases align to TRBD1. CDR1 and CDR2 from the germline V gene are MNHNS and SASEGT. The CDR3 runs 14 residues. Germline trimming cut 3 bases from V and 6 bases from J; bases unmatched to any gene: 6. The CDR3 nucleotides are TGTGCCAGCAGTGACACAGGGGGAATTGCTGAAGCTTTCTTT. Protein: CASSDTGGIAEAFF.

This chain joins TRBV18 and TRBJ2-7, with D uncertain. Germline V CDR1 and CDR2: KGHSH, LQKENI. CDR3 length equals 16 residues. With 3 bases removed from V and 1 base from J, the gap between germline ends came to 16 bases. CDR3 bases: TGTGCCAGCTCACCCAGTAGGGCCGGCGCTTCCTACGAGCAGTACTTC. Translating gives CASSPSRAGASYEQYF.